The 9 T cell receptor beta chains given below trace back to one sample, sequenced in a study of T cell responses to AZD1222 COVID-19 vaccine. Clones were read by immunoSEQ multiplex PCR, and TCRdb kept only the in-frame ones, dropping some. The repertoire has about 130,000 clones, 70% to 90% of them found once; the top ten carry approximately 6%. The specimen was peripheral blood, collected 28 days after the second AZD1222 dose. The receptors here all came from an adult who received the AZD1222 COVID-19 vaccine.

This clone appeared a single time. This sequence joins TRBV10-2 and TRBJ2-1; TRBD2 matches 10 bases. The CDR3 consists of 15 residues. The germline CDR1 and CDR2 sequences are WSHSY and SAAADI. J was trimmed by 3 bases and V by 6 bases; bases with no gene match: 5. The CDR3 loop reads CASSPLAGVYNEQFF. CDR3 nucleotides: TGCGCCAGCAGCCCCCTAGCGGGAGTCTACAATGAGCAGTTCTTC.

This clone was observed once. The chain combines TRBV7-8 with TRBJ1-1, with D uncertain. Trimming removed 7 bases at V and 1 base at J, with 13 bases between. This CDR3 has 14 amino acids. Germline CDR1 and CDR2: SGHVS and FQNEAQ. This CDR3 is CASILTTANTEAFF. CDR3 coding DNA: TGTGCCAGCATCCTTACGACGGCGAACACTGAAGCTTTCTTT.

J is TRBJ2-5 and V is TRBV13; 12 positions match TRBD1. Germline V CDR1 and CDR2: PRHDT, FYEKMQ (reference sequence). Germline trimming cut 4 bases from V and 5 bases from J; bases unmatched to any gene: 5. The CDR3 runs to 15 residues. CDR3 bases: TGTGCCAGCAGCTGGGGACAGGGGGCGGGTGAGACCCAGTACTTC. This translates into CASSWGQGAGETQYF.

This clone was found a few times. CDR3 sequence reads: CASSALARDRYSYEQYF. CDR3 in DNA: TGTGCCAGCAGTGCCCTGGCACGGGACAGATACTCCTACGAGCAGTACTTC. The chain couples TRBV6-1 to TRBJ2-7, with TRBD1 matching 7 bases. This CDR3 has 17 residues. Germline V gene lookup returns CDR1 MNHNS and CDR2 SASEGT. The J segment lost 0 bases and the V segment lost 4 bases, leaving 12 bases of the junction unmatched.

This clone was detected once. The chain is built from TRBV5-1 and TRBJ1-6; D unresolved. CDR1 and CDR2 from the germline V gene are SGHRS and YFSETQ. The CDR3 totals 16 residues. V lost 1 base, J lost 0 bases, and 8 bases lay in between. The CDR3: CASSLYGSSYNSPLHF. In nucleotides, the CDR3 is TGCGCCAGCAGCTTGTACGGGAGCTCCTATAATTCACCCCTCCACTTT.

CDR3 sequence: CASSPARTGTGRFYGYTF. CDR3 nucleotide sequence: TGTGCCAGCAGCCCCGCCCGGACCGGGACAGGGAGATTCTATGGCTACACCTTC. The rearrangement uses TRBV3-1 (or the pseudogene TRBV3-2) and TRBJ1-2; TRBD1 matches 9 bases. The CDR3 covers 18 residues. Germline loops: CDR1 LGHDT, CDR2 YNNKEL (reference sequence). The ends lost 4 bases at V and 4 bases at J; junction bases unmatched: 16.

The V call is TRBV30, the J call TRBJ1-6; D gene uncertain. This CDR3 is 14 amino acids long. Trimming shortened V by 0 bases and J by 9 bases, and 12 bases separated the two germline ends. Germline CDR1 and CDR2: GTSNPN and SVGIG (reference sequence). The CDR3 loop is CAWSVLGFLSPLHF. The CDR3 bases are TGTGCCTGGAGTGTACTGGGGTTTCTTTCACCCCTCCACTTT.

The rearrangement links TRBV4-2 to TRBJ2-7; possibly TRBD1 or TRBD2 for D (6 bases each). The CDR3 spans 17 residues. The V gene's germline CDR1 is LGHNA and CDR2 YNFKEQ. V dropped 3 bases and J dropped 2 bases, with 20 bases sitting between them. The CDR3 here is CASSHVGGGEAAYEQYF. The CDR3 DNA reads as TGTGCCAGCAGCCATGTTGGGGGCGGGGAGGCGGCCTACGAGCAGTACTTC.

The chain combines TRBV15 with TRBJ1-4, with D maybe TRBD1 (6 bases). The ends were cut back, 0 bases at V and 4 bases at J, with 12 bases in the middle. Per the germline V gene, CDR1 is LNHNV and CDR2 is YYDKDF (reference sequence). The CDR3 has 16 residues. This chain's CDR3 is CATSREGTGLNEKLFF. Here the CDR3 DNA reads TGTGCCACCAGCAGAGAGGGCACAGGGCTTAATGAAAAACTGTTTTTT.